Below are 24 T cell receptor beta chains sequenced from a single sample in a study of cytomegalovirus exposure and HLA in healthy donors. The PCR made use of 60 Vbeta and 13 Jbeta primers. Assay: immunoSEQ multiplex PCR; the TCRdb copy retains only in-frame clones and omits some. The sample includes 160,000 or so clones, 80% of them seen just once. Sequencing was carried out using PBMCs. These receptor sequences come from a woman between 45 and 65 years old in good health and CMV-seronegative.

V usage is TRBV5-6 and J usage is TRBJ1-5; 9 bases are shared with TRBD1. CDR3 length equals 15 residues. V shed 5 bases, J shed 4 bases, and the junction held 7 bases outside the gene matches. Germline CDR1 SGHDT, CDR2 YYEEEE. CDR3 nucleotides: TGTGCCAGCAGTTCGGCCGGGACAGGGAATCAGCCCCAGCATTTT. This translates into CASSSAGTGNQPQHF.

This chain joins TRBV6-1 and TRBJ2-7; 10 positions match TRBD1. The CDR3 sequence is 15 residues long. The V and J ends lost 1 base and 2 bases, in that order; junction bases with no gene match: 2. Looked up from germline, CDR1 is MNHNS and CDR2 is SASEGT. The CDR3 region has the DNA TGTGCCAGCAGTGAAGGGGGACAGGGGACCTACGAGCAGTACTTC. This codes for CASSEGGQGTYEQYF.

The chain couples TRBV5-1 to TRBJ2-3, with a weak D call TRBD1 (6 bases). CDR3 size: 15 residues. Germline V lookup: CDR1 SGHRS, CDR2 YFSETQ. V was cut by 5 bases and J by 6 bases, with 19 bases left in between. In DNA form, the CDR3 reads TGCGCCAGCAGGCCCCTCGAGGCAGGGGTGGATACGCAGTATTTT. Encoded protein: CASRPLEAGVDTQYF.

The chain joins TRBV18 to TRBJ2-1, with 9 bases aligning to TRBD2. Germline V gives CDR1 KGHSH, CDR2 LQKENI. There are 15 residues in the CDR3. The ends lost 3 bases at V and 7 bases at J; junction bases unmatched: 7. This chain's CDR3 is CASSPGAGGGNEQFF. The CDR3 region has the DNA TGTGCCAGCTCACCGGGAGCGGGAGGAGGAAATGAGCAGTTCTTC.

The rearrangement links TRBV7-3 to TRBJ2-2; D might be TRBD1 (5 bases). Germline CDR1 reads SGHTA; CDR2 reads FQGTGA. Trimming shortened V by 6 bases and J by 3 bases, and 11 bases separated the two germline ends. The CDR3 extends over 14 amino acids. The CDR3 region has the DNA TGTGCCAGCAGGGGATCGACAGACACCGGGGAGCTGTTTTTT. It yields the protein CASRGSTDTGELFF.

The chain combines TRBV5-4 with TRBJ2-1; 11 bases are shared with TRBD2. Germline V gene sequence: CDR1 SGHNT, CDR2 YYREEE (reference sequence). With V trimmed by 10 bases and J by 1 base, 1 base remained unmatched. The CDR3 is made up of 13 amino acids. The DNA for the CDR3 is TGTGCCGGGACTAGCGGTTCCTACAATGAGCAGTTCTTC. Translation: CAGTSGSYNEQFF.

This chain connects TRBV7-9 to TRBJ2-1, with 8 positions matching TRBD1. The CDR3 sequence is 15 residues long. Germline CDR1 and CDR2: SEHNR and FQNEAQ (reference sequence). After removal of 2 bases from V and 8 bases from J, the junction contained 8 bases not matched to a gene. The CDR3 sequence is CASSLYQGAVDEQFF. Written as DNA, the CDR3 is TGTGCCAGCAGCTTATACCAGGGGGCCGTGGATGAGCAGTTCTTC.

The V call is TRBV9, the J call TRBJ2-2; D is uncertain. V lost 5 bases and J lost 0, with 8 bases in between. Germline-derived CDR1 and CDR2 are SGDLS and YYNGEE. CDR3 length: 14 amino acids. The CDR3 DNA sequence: TGTGCCAGCAGTGCCCGAGCGAACACCGGGGAGCTGTTTTTT. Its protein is CASSARANTGELFF.

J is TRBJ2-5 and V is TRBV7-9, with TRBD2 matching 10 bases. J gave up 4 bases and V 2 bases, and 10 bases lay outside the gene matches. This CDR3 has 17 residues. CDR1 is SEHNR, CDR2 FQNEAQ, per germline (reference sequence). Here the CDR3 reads CASSLRAGGQLGETQYF. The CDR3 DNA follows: TGTGCCAGCAGCTTAAGAGCGGGGGGGCAATTAGGAGAGACCCAGTACTTC. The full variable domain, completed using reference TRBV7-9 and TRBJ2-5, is DTGVSQNPRHKITKRGQNVTFRCDPISEHNRLYWYRQTLGQGPEFLTYFQNEAQLEKSRLLSDRFSAERPKGSFSTLEIQRTEQGDSAMYLCASSLRAGGQLGETQYFGPGTRLLVL.

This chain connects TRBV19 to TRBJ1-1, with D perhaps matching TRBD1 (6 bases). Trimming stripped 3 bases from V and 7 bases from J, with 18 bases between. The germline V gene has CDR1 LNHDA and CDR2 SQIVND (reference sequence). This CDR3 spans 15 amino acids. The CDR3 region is CASSILPPGEGEAFF. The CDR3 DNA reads TGTGCCAGTAGTATTCTCCCCCCAGGGGAGGGTGAAGCTTTCTTT.

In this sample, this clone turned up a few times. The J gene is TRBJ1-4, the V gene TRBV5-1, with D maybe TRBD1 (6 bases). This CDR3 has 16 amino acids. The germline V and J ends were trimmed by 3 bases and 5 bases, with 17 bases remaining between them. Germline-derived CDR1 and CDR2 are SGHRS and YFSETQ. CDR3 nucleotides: TGCGCCAGCAGCTCGGGCACCCAGGGGTTCAATGAAAAACTGTTTTTT. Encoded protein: CASSSGTQGFNEKLFF.

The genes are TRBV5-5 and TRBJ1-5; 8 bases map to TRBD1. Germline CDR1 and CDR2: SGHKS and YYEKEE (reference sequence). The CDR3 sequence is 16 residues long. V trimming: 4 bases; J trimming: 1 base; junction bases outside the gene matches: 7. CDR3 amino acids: CASSPSRDRSNQPQHF. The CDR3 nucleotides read TGTGCCAGCAGCCCGAGCCGGGACAGGAGCAATCAGCCCCAGCATTTT.

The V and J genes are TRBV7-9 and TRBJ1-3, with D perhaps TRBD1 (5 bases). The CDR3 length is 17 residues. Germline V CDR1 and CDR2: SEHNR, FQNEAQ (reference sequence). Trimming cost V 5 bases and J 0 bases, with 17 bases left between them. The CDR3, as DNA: TGTGCCAGCAGCCTACGCCGGTTTGACAGCTCTGGAAACACCATATATTTT. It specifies CASSLRRFDSSGNTIYF.

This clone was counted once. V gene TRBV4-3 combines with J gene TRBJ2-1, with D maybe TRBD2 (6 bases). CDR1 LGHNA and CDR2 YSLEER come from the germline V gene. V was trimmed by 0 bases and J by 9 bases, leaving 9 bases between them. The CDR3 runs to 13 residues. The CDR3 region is CASSQDTSTEQFF. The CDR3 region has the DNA TGCGCCAGCAGCCAAGATACTAGCACTGAGCAGTTCTTC.

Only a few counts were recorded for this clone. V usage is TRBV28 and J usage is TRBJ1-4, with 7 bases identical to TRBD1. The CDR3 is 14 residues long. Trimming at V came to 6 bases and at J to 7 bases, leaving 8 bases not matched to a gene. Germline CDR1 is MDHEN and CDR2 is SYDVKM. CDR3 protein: CASSLRGLGEKLFF. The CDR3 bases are TGTGCCAGCAGCCTTAGGGGGCTCGGTGAAAAACTGTTTTTT.

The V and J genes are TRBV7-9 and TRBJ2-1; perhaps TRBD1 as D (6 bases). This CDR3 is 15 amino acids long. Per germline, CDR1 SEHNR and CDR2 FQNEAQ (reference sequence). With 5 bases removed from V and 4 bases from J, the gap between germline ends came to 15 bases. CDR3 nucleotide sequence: TGTGCCAGCAGCAACGGGTTAGGGGGTTACAATGAGCAGTTCTTC. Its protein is CASSNGLGGYNEQFF.

CDR3 DNA: TGTGCCAGTAGTACCACAGGGGGCCACGAGCAGTACTTC. Its protein product is CASSTTGGHEQYF. This chain uses TRBV19 with TRBJ2-7; TRBD1 matches 9 bases. CDR1 and CDR2 (germline): LNHDA, SQIVND (reference sequence). V lost 4 bases and J lost 5; bases outside the gene matches: 3. The CDR3 totals 13 residues.

This CDR3 reads CASSLSWEPGGDEKLFF. Here the CDR3 DNA reads TGTGCCAGCAGTTTATCCTGGGAGCCAGGGGGCGATGAAAAACTGTTTTTT. The chain employs TRBV28 and TRBJ1-4, with TRBD1 identical over 8 bases. Germline V gene data show CDR1 as MDHEN and CDR2 as SYDVKM. The length of the CDR3 is 17 residues. The J segment lost 6 bases and the V segment lost 1 base, leaving 10 bases of the junction unmatched.

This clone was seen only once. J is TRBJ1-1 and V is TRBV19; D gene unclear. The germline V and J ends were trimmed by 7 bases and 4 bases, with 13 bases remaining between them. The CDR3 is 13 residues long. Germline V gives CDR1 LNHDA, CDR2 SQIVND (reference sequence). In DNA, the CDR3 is TGTGCCAGTATTGGCCGCCAGGTCACTGAAGCTTTCTTT. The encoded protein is CASIGRQVTEAFF.

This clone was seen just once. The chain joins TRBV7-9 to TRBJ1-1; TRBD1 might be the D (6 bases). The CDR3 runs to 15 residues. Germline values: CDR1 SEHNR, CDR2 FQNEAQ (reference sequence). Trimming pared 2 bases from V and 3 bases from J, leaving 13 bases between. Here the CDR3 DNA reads TGTGCCAGCAGCTTACGAGGGGGGGGTGACACTGAAGCTTTCTTT. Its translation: CASSLRGGGDTEAFF.

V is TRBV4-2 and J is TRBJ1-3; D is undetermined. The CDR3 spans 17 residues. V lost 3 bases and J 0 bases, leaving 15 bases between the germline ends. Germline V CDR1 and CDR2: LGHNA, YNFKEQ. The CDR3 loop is CASSQAFPGISGNTIYF. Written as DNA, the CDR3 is TGTGCCAGCAGCCAGGCCTTTCCGGGGATCTCTGGAAACACCATATATTTT.

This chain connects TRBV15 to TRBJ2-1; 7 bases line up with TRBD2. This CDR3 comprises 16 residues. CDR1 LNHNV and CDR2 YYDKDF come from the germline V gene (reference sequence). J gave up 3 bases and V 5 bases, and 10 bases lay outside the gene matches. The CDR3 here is CATSRGFGGGYNEQFF. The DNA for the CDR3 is TGTGCCACCAGCCGGGGATTCGGCGGGGGCTACAATGAGCAGTTCTTC.

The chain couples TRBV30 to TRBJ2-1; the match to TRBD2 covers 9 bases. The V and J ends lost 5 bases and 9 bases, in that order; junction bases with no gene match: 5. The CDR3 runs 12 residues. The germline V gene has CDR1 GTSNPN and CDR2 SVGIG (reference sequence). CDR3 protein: CAWGPGLAEQFF. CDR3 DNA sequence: TGTGCCTGGGGACCGGGACTAGCTGAGCAGTTCTTC.

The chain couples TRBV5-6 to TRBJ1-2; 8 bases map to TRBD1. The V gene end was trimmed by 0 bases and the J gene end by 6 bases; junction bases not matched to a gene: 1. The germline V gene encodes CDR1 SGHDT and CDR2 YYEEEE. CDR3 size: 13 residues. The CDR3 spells CASSLDRGDGYTF. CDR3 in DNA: TGTGCCAGCAGCTTGGACAGGGGGGATGGCTACACCTTC.